This T cell receptor (beta chain) comes out of a study of tissue T cells after allogeneic stem cell transplantation. Germline values: CDR1 SGDLS, CDR2 YYNGEE. The germline V and J ends were trimmed by 1 base and 5 bases, with 17 bases remaining between them. This CDR3 region has 16 residues. Some clones are missing from TCRdb's copy, which holds only in-frame ones; the method was immunoSEQ multiplex PCR. The sample carries several thousand clones, around three fifths recorded once. The study, taken as a whole, reports: Tissue-detected TCR repertoire was only partly captured by blood and spleen T cells. Alloreactivity or antigen specificity of tissue TCRs was not determined; some clones might be host cells.

A single count supports this clone. Its target is not known. The TCR was taken from a woman between 18 and 55 years old with breast cancer. The J gene is TRBJ2-3, the V gene TRBV9, with D perhaps assigned TRBD1 or TRBD2 (8 bases each). The sequencing here drew on duodenum tissue, taken at autopsy. CDR3 DNA: TGTGCCAGCAGCGTATCGGGACTAGGGACAGGAGATACGCAGTATTTT. Residues: CASSVSGLGTGDTQYF.